This T cell receptor (beta chain) appears in the sequencing data of a study of blood T cells in healthy people across ages. Ten milliliters of peripheral blood were drawn from each donor. Next came a second PCR, run for roughly 6 to 11 cycles, which used a sample-barcoded 5' primer along with a J-beta primer mix. A tag from a template-switch adaptor with 12 random nucleotides marked each cDNA molecule. MiXCR, run by TCRdb on the 5' RACE reads, gives a single entry per CDR3 protein. The sample lists some 790,000 distinct CDR3 sequences; around 28% were seen once. Overall study findings and caveats: Older age went with lower TCR beta diversity per million T cells, in a roughly linear way.

Details on this clonotype: Its target is unknown. The junction does not match germline at one end; this may be a read error.

This CDR3 is 14 amino acids long. The clonotype comes from a woman aged 80 or over in good health. The sequenced material came from blood. The chain couples TRBV12-3 or TRBV12-4 to TRBJ1-4; D is unclear. The CDR3 loop reads CAGSSPTTNEKLFF. The CDR3 DNA follows: TGTGCCGGCAGCTCCCCCACAACTAATGAAAAACTGTTTTTT.